This paragraph covers one TCR beta chain sequence. Its antigen is unidentified. This specimen belongs to a study of T cell responses to AZD1222 COVID-19 vaccine. Points from the study as a whole: Nearly half of spike-specific TCRs reportedly go after variant regions that carry no mutations. White British ancestry dominated among donors, who included more females, and clonal diversity was possibly underestimated.

Assay: immunoSEQ multiplex PCR; the TCRdb copy retains only in-frame clones and omits some. The data show roughly 140,000 clones, over 80% seen once. V gave up 4 bases and J gave up 4 bases, with 13 bases separating them. CDR1 is SNHLY, CDR2 FYNNEI, per germline. This CDR3 has 14 residues. Material: peripheral blood, obtained 28 days after the second AZD1222 dose. This clonotype was sampled from an adult who received the AZD1222 COVID-19 vaccine. The gene calls are TRBV2 and TRBJ1-2, with unresolved D. In DNA, the CDR3 is TGTGCCAGCAGTGTGGCGCCATCTGGCTATGGCTACACCTTC. Its translation: CASSVAPSGYGYTF.